This T cell receptor (beta chain) was recovered during a study of T cell responses to AZD1222 COVID-19 vaccine. Study-level findings and limits: White British people made up most donors, females outnumbered males, and clonal diversity was possibly underestimated. Spike-specific TCR breadth and depth both grew after two AZD1222 doses.

About this clone itself: Antigen unknown.

Data came from immunoSEQ multiplex PCR; TCRdb stores just in-frame clones and leaves some out. The sample yields about 94,000 clones, over 75% seen once. The receptor was isolated from an adult in good health. Sequences were derived from peripheral blood, sampled on day 0 of AZD1222 vaccination.

The CDR3 bases are TGTGCCAGCAGCCTCAGCCCTAGCGGTTCGGGCACCCAGTACTTC. It codes for CASSLSPSGSGTQYF. The V gene is TRBV3-1 (or the pseudogene TRBV3-2), the J gene TRBJ2-5; 7 bases match TRBD2. Germline lookup yields CDR1 LGHDT and CDR2 YNNKEL (reference sequence). Trimming took 4 bases from V and 8 from J; bases not matched to a gene: 13. This CDR3 spans 15 amino acids.